This record covers a single T cell receptor beta chain. It has no known antigen specificity. The cohort consisted of 670 or so healthy bone marrow donors. At the time of sampling, every cohort member was nominally healthy, though immune exposures that went unrecorded were likely present. The donor was CMV seronegative and belonged to the group of more than 300 seronegative cohort members. A peripheral blood sample was provided by each donor, and peripheral blood mononuclear cells were used for TCR beta sequencing. The Qiagen DNeasy Blood Extraction Kit was used to extract genomic DNA from the blood cell samples. The sample comes from a study of cytomegalovirus exposure and HLA in healthy donors (dated by TCRdb to 2016 to 2017). With regard to the full study: According to an earlier analysis of around 600 of the donors, 150 million to 200 million T cells yielded roughly 110 million unique TCR beta sequences and about 280 Gb of sequence data. An early release covering just under 650 HLA-typed donors comprised roughly 300 gigabases of sequencing data and around 86 million unique TCR sequences. Of the 398 genotyped donors, 65% to 90% fell in the genetic ancestry cluster associated with self-reported Caucasian donors. The study was designed to test whether signatures of past pathogen exposure could be identified by cataloging public T cell receptors. The T cell repertoires of some 670 subjects were profiled by immunosequencing and related to cytomegalovirus serostatus. Along with the approximately 700-subject first cohort, a separate validation cohort of more than 90 different subjects was used. To predict cytomegalovirus infection status, the study combined high-throughput TCR immunosequencing, statistical association of individual TCRs with disease status, and machine learning. A later analysis re-examined previously published TCR beta repertoires from 610 or so donors and added high-resolution HLA genotyping to investigate patterns of TCR occurrence. Rather than using new phenotypic data, the later analysis identified candidate immune exposures from TCR beta sequences and from how often those sequences occurred across donors. In an earlier analysis of roughly 580 of the donors, high-throughput TCR beta sequencing was used to judge whether each TCR beta V gene segment behaved as functional or pseudogenic. Alongside the repertoire data, information on donor age, sex, ethnicity and CMV serostatus was compiled. In a later genetic analysis, genome-wide SNP genotypes for about three fifths of the 666 donors were used, and that subset was treated as a discovery cohort. Every discovery cohort repertoire had been produced on one sequencing platform. Class I and class II HLA loci were covered by the typing at four-digit resolution. The number of donors typed differed by locus, with about 629-630 for A, B, C, DRB1 and DQB1, around 500 for DQA1, nearly 610 for DPA1, and roughly 450 for DPB1. A few DR-DQ haplotypes were treated as single units for association and clustering because of strong linkage in the cohort. Among a few hundred genotyped donors of the cohort, an average of around 240,000 unique TCR beta nucleotide sequences were sequenced per donor, roughly 20% of them non-productive. The investigation overall reported the following: Immune exposure information for the cohort was limited to CMV serostatus. Sequencing depth was assumed to be roughly uniform across donors in the presence/absence analyses, though that assumption may not hold. In the study, approximately 150 TCR beta chains were listed as associated with cytomegalovirus. In a later genetic analysis, a missense DCLRE1C variant was associated with V-gene and J-gene trimming of TCR beta chains, and the association was replicated in an independent cohort. A further reported finding was that TCR beta sequences accurately predicted the HLA-A and HLA-B alleles for most subjects in the first cohort. Broadly in line with IMGT annotations, most TCR beta V segments showed up in productive rearrangements about 87% or about 30% of the time in an earlier analysis of several hundred of the donors. Compared with equally common non-associated chains, HLA-associated TCR beta chains in a later analysis were more clonally expanded and had lower generation probabilities. Three of the identified cytomegalovirus-associated TCR beta chains were confirmed in vitro to be specific for cytomegalovirus antigens. A later analysis found that most CMV-associated TCR beta chains appeared HLA-restricted, with HLA associations seemingly driven largely by CMV exposure. Linkage disequilibrium might explain the correlated functional status among segregating V segments, but an unknown experimental factor could not be excluded. A later analysis associated about 17,000 TCR beta sequences with specific HLA alleles at a false discovery rate of 0.05. Compared with the approximately 670-donor mean, donors in an Asian-associated ancestry cluster had fewer N-insertions in productive TCRs, according to a later genetic analysis. According to a later analysis, TCR association rates differed among HLA loci, with DRB1 alleles showing the most associated TCRs and HLA-C alleles showing the fewest. Several of the top co-occurrence clusters appeared to be linked to parvovirus B19, influenza, CMV and Epstein-Barr virus, according to a later analysis. The earlier analysis of almost 600 of the donors excluded seventeen rarely observed V segments, including chromosome 9 orphons, because counts were too low. A group of highly shared sequence variants was considered likely to be a technical artifact of the sequencing pipeline. Because HLA typing was missing for some donors at each locus, association tests included only the typed subset. Only TCR beta chains were sequenced in this cohort, and the absence of alpha or paired-chain data limited detectable features. The 87-base-pair reads could not distinguish some IMGT-functional V segments, including TRBV6-2 and TRBV6-3, so those segments were excluded. Assigning TCR associations to individual alleles was difficult when HLA alleles, especially DR and DQ, strongly co-occurred. Most TCR sequences were observed very rarely across donors, whereas some public TCRs were present in many individuals. According to the authors, the approach could potentially be generalized to other disease states and immunological phenotypes. The classifier was reported to diagnose cytomegalovirus status with high specificity and sensitivity in both the original and validation cohorts.

At the junction V is shortened by 5 bases and J by 4 bases; bases outside the gene matches: 4. Looking up the germline V gene (reference sequence) yields CDR1 SSHAT and CDR2 FNYEAQ. The CDR3 spans 14 residues, from the cysteine through the phenylalanine. Of the read, only the CDR3 DNA is kept; its 42 bases are in frame from base 1. Library preparation employed the immunoSEQ multiplex PCR assay. For the multiplex PCR, a mixture combining 60 forward primers for TCR Vbeta segments and 13 reverse primers for TCR Jbeta segments was used. Amplification of the CDR3 region of rearranged TCR beta genes was performed with a multiplex PCR assay on genomic DNA. Amplified TCR beta libraries were sequenced as 87-base-pair reads on the Illumina HiSeq System. For the original study's pipeline: A later analysis counted about 80 million unique TCR beta chains across the 640 or so repertoires, and around 9.9 million of these chains were shared by at least two donors. To remove PCR and sequencing errors, raw reads were error-corrected and collapsed into unique sequences using a nearest-neighbor algorithm that merged closely related sequences. V, D and J gene segments were assigned by aligning CDR3 sequences to IMGT reference sequences. For a sequence to be retained, at least a six-nucleotide match to both a V gene segment and a J gene segment was required. A rearrangement counted as productive if the CDR3 had no stop codons and remained in frame with V and J, and every other rearrangement counted as non-productive. Following IMGT convention, CDR3 was defined as the stretch from the second conserved V-encoded cysteine up to the conserved J-encoded phenylalanine. The earlier analysis of about 620 of the donors excluded sequences that lacked an unambiguous match to a single V gene segment. An earlier analysis of about 600 of the donors called V segments functional above 56.7% productive rearrangements and segregating when the between-donor standard deviation exceeded 5%. To diagnose cytomegalovirus status from the catalog of TCR beta chain sequences, a statistical classification framework was built. In a later analysis, V and J genes were assigned by comparing TCR nucleotide sequences against IMGT/GENE-DB human TR gene sequences. A later analysis assigned CDR3 sequences and most-parsimonious VDJ recombination scenarios with the TCRdist pipeline. In a later analysis, each TCR beta chain was defined by its CDR3 amino acid sequence together with its V-gene family, and reads without a unique V-gene family were excluded. To address suspected cross-contamination and a sequencing artifact, a later analysis removed 592 highly shared, low-generation-probability nucleotide sequences. A later analysis calculated a clonal expansion index for each public chain from normalized within-repertoire ranks of inferred template counts. A later analysis computed generation probabilities with a VDJ recombination model fitted to out-of-frame rearrangements, and checked the results against IGoR. In a later analysis, TCR-TCR, TCR-HLA and TCR-CMV co-occurrence was scored with hypergeometric tests, and a repertoire-size bias correction was applied to TCR pairs. A later analysis estimated false discovery rates by permuting HLA or CMV assignments 20 times. A later analysis grouped co-occurring TCRs with DBSCAN, adding TCRdist sequence similarity when clustering within HLA-allele-positive subsets. Repertoires with fewer than 30,000 or more than 120,000 public chains, plus five repertoires with anomalous nucleotide sharing, were excluded from co-occurrence clustering. Here the immuneACCESS table is served through TCRdb, limited to in-frame sequences with V and J called. Missing clones are a known gap in these copies; in checked studies unresolved V genes cover under half, and the rest lacks a known reason. Clone size and V and J calls were adopted from that table, with D and trimming inferred from the DNA. The sample's table lists a count of 150,000 to 200,000 clones. The ten biggest clones cover over 1% of the sample.

Sequenced: PBMCs. The chain is made from TRBV7-7 and TRBJ2-5; 10 bases in the middle match TRBD1. This TCR came from an older woman in good health and CMV-seronegative. The DNA reads TGTGCCAGCAGCACCCGGACAGGGGGAGAGACCCAGTACTTC. Translated, this is CASSTRTGGETQYF.